These 7 T cell receptor beta chains came from one sample sequenced in a study of T cell responses to AZD1222 COVID-19 vaccine. The data were produced by immunoSEQ multiplex PCR, yet TCRdb's version contains in-frame clones alone and is incomplete. The sample has fewer than 120,000 clones, 81% seen once. Material: peripheral blood, obtained on day 0 of AZD1222 vaccination. The receptor source for this set is an adult in good health.

This clone showed up just once. The chain carries TRBV7-9 and TRBJ1-1; possibly TRBD1 for D (6 bases). The germline V and J ends were trimmed by 5 bases and 1 base, with 14 bases remaining between them. CDR3 length equals 15 residues. Germline V gene data show CDR1 as SEHNR and CDR2 as FQNEAQ (reference sequence). The CDR3 nucleotides are TGTGCCAGCAGCGCCACCGGGACACCGAACACTGAAGCTTTCTTT. It yields the protein CASSATGTPNTEAFF.

V usage is TRBV7-2 and J usage is TRBJ2-7, with D hard to call. Deletions cut 1 base from V and 6 bases from J, with 13 bases between. Germline lookup yields CDR1 SGHTA and CDR2 FQGNSA. This CDR3 contains 14 residues. CDR3 bases: TGTGCCAGCAGCTTAGGCCGGTTGGGCGGCGAGCAGTACTTC. As protein: CASSLGRLGGEQYF. Full variable domain (rest looked up from reference TRBV7-2 and TRBJ2-7): GAGVSQSPSNKVTEKGKDVELRCDPISGHTALYWYRQSLGQGLEFLIYFQGNSAPDKSGLPSDRFSAERTGGSVSTLTIQRTQQEDSAVYLCASSLGRLGGEQYFGPGTRLTVT.

CDR3 amino acids: CASGPGQGAYEQYF. DNA for the CDR3: TGTGCCAGTGGACCGGGACAGGGGGCCTACGAGCAGTACTTC. The chain carries TRBV19 and TRBJ2-7; 11 nucleotides agree with TRBD1. The CDR3 runs 14 residues. Germline V gives CDR1 LNHDA, CDR2 SQIVND (reference sequence). After removal of 8 bases from V and 2 bases from J, the junction contained 5 bases not matched to a gene.

This clone has only one observation. The rearrangement joins TRBV30 to TRBJ1-4; D not certain. Germline loops: CDR1 GTSNPN, CDR2 SVGIG (reference sequence). Deletions cut 4 bases from V and 5 bases from J, with 14 bases between. The CDR3 is made up of 14 amino acids. CDR3: CAWTIGGGNEKLFF. CDR3 sequence (DNA): TGTGCCTGGACAATCGGCGGAGGAAATGAAAAACTGTTTTTT.

J is TRBJ2-5 and V is TRBV2; either TRBD1 or TRBD2 may fit D (5 bases each). The CDR3 sequence is 13 residues long. Trimming removed 7 bases at V and 4 bases at J, with 13 bases between. Germline lookup yields CDR1 SNHLY and CDR2 FYNNEI. The CDR3 here is CASKGTGPETQYF. The CDR3 DNA reads TGTGCCAGCAAAGGGACCGGCCCAGAGACCCAGTACTTC.

The chain employs TRBV11-2 and TRBJ2-1; D call uncertain. There are 14 residues in the CDR3. With 5 bases removed from V and 7 bases from J, the gap between germline ends came to 15 bases. Germline CDR1 SGHAT, CDR2 FQNNGV. The CDR3 loop reads CASSPPPLGNEQFF. DNA of the CDR3: TGTGCCAGCAGCCCCCCCCCGCTTGGGAATGAGCAGTTCTTC.

The chain uses TRBV7-2 and TRBJ1-6; D ambiguous. This CDR3 is built from 14 residues. Germline V gene data show CDR1 as SGHTA and CDR2 as FQGNSA. Trimming pared 1 base from V and 10 bases from J, leaving 11 bases between. Written as DNA, the CDR3 is TGTGCCAGCAGCTTAGAGGGTACTATGTCACCCCTCCACTTT. As protein: CASSLEGTMSPLHF.